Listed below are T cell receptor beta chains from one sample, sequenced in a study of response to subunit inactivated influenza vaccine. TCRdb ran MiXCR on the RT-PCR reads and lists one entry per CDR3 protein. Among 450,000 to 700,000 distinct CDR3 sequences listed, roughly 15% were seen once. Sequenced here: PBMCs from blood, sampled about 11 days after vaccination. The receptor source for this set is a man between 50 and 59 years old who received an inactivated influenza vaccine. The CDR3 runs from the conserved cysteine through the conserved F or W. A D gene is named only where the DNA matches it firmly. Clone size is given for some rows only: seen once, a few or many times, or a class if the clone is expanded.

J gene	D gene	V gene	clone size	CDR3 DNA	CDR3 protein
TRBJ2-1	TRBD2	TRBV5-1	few	TGCGCCAGCAGCTCAAGACTAGCGGGGGACAATGAGCAGTTCTTC	CASSSRLAGDNEQFF
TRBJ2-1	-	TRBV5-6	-	TGTGCCAGCAGCTTGGAGTGGCAGGGGTACAATGAGCAGTTCTTC	CASSLEWQGYNEQFF
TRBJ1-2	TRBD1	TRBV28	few	TGTGCCAGCAGTGCCCCCGGGACAGATAACGGCTACACCTTC	CASSAPGTDNGYTF
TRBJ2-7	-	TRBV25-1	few	TGTGCCAGCAGTGTACCGGGGCCCCCTAGGGAGCAGTACTTC	CASSVPGPPREQYF
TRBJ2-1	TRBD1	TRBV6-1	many	TGTGCCAGCAGTCCGTACTCAGGGGGCGTGTATGAGCAGTTCTTC	CASSPYSGGVYEQFF
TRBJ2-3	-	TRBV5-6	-	TGTGCCAGCAGCTTGTTCCTAGACCAAAGATTCACAGATACGCAGTATTTT	CASSLFLDQRFTDTQYF
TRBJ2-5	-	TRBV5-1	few	TGCGCCAGCAGCTACCAGACGGTCCACCAAGAGACCCAGTACTTC	CASSYQTVHQETQYF
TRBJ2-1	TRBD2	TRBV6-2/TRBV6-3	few	TGTGCCAGCAGTTATAGCGGGACGAATGAGCAGTTCTTC	CASSYSGTNEQFF
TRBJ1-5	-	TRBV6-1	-	TGTGCCAGCAGTAGCAGCGGGGGAAATCAGCCCCAGCATTTT	CASSSSGGNQPQHF
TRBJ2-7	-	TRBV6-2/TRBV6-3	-	TGTGCCAGCAGTTACTCTGGGACCCCCACAAGGAAGCAGTACTTC	CASSYSGTPTRKQYF
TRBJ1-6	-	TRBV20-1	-	TGCAGTGCTAGAGATCGTGGGGCTAATTCACCCCTCCACTTT	CSARDRGANSPLHF
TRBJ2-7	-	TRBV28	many	TGTGCCAGCAGTTTAGGTGGACGGCTCTACGAGCAGTACTTC	CASSLGGRLYEQYF
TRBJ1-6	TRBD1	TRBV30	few	TGTGCCTGGAGTGAGGACAGGGGCGGAAATTCACCCCTCCACTTT	CAWSEDRGGNSPLHF
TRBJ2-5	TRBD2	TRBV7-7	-	TGTGCCAGCAGCCCTCCGCGGACTAGCGGGAGATGGAGTGAGACCCAGTACTTC	CASSPPRTSGRWSETQYF
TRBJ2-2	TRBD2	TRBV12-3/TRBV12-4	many	TGTGCCAGCAGCCGGACTAGCGGGGGCCCCGGGGAGCTGTTTTTT	CASSRTSGGPGELFF
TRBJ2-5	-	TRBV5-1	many	TGCGCCAGCAGCTTGGCCAACTATATGGAGACCCAGTACTTC	CASSLANYMETQYF
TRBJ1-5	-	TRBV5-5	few	TGTGCCAGCAGCTTGGCTACTAGCAATCAGCCCCAGCATTTT	CASSLATSNQPQHF
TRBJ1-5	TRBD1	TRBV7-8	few	TGTGCCAGCAGCTTGAAGACAGGGGAGATCAGACAGCCCCAGCATTTT	CASSLKTGEIRQPQHF
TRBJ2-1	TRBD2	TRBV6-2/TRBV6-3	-	TGTGCCAGCAGTTACCGACCGGGACTAGAAGTTCGGGCCGATGAGCAGTTCTTC	CASSYRPGLEVRADEQFF
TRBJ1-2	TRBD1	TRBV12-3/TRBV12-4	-	TGTGCCAGCAGTCAATTTCGGACAGGGCCCTATGGCTACACCTTC	CASSQFRTGPYGYTF
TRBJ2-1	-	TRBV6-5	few	TGTGCCAGCAGTTACTCGTTGGGGCTTGCTGAGCAGTTCTTC	CASSYSLGLAEQFF
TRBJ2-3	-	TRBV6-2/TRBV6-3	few	TGTGCCAGCATCAAAGGGGGATCCCCCACAGATACGCAGTATTTT	CASIKGGSPTDTQYF
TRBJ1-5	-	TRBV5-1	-	TGCGCCAGCAGCCCGGTGGGGGCGAGCAATCAGCCCCAGCATTTT	CASSPVGASNQPQHF
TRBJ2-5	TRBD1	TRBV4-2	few	TGTGCCAGCAGCCAAGTTGAGGGGGCGCTTTCAGAGACCCAGTACTTC	CASSQVEGALSETQYF
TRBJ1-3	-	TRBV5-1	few	TGCGCCAGTGCAGCCGATCCTCACTCTGGAAACACCATATATTTT	CASAADPHSGNTIYF
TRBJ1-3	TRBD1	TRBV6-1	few	TGTGCCAGCAGTCCGCGACAGGGAACTGGAAACACCATATATTTT	CASSPRQGTGNTIYF
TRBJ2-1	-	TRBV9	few	TGTGCCAGCGAATCCCGAGGGGCCAATGAGCAGTTCTTC	CASESRGANEQFF
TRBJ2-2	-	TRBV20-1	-	TGCAGTGCCCGAGCTGTACAAAGGGCCGGGGAGCTGTTTTTT	CSARAVQRAGELFF
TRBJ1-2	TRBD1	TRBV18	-	TGTGCCAGCTCACCACCGGGACAGAACTATGGCTACACCTTC	CASSPPGQNYGYTF
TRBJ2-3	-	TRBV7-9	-	TGTGCCAGCAGCCCCCCGGACTTGGGCGCAGATACGCAGTATTTT	CASSPPDLGADTQYF
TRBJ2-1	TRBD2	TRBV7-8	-	TGTGCCAGCAGCTTCGCGGCTAGCGGTGTGAGGAACAATGAGCAGTTCTTC	CASSFAASGVRNNEQFF
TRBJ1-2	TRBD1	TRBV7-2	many	TGTGCCAGCAGCTTGGGACAGGTCGCGGGCTACACCTTC	CASSLGQVAGYTF
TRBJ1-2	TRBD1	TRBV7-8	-	TGTGCCAGCAACAACTTCCGGGACAGGGGAGTCTATGGCTACACCTTC	CASNNFRDRGVYGYTF